One and the same sample provided the 20 T cell receptor beta chains below, sequenced in a study of CD8 T cells in Susac syndrome. An amount of RNA that ranged from roughly 0.45 to 1 ug was reverse transcribed with random hexamers. TCRdb fed the immunoSEQ multiplex PCR reads into MiXCR, producing one record per CDR3 protein. This table holds 84,000 or so distinct CDR3 sequences, 85% to 95% found once. The material sequenced was CD8+ T cells from PBMCs. The receptor set was obtained from a human donor with Susac syndrome.

V usage is TRBV28 and J usage is TRBJ2-5, with TRBD2 as a possible D gene (5 bases). Germline lookup yields CDR1 MDHEN and CDR2 SYDVKM. This CDR3 region has 14 residues. Deletions cut 7 bases from V and 5 bases from J, with 17 bases between. The CDR3 nucleotides read TGTGCCAGCACCAAAGAACTAGTCGTGGAGACCCAGTACTTC. Its protein is CASTKELVVETQYF.

The chain combines TRBV4-1 with TRBJ2-5, with 7 nucleotides matching TRBD1. In germline, CDR1 is MGHRA, CDR2 YSYEKL. CDR3 length: 15 residues. With 4 bases clipped from V and 2 bases from J, the junction kept 7 bases outside the gene matches. The CDR3 spells CASSRIGQAQETQYF. CDR3 nucleotide sequence: TGCGCCAGCAGCCGCATCGGACAGGCACAAGAGACCCAGTACTTC.

V is TRBV27 and J is TRBJ2-7, with D perhaps given as TRBD1 or TRBD2 (6 bases each). The CDR3 runs 15 residues. V lost 5 bases and J 2 bases, leaving 16 bases between the germline ends. Per the germline V gene, CDR1 is MNHEY and CDR2 is SMNVEV (reference sequence). The CDR3, as DNA: TGTGCCAGCAGTCTAGGGGGGCCTGGGGCCTACGAGCAGTACTTC. Protein sequence: CASSLGGPGAYEQYF.

This chain connects TRBV3-1 to TRBJ2-1; D ambiguous. The CDR3 has 12 residues. Germline assignment: CDR1 LGHDT and CDR2 YNNKEL (reference sequence). Trimming took 8 bases from V and 7 from J, leaving 12 bases between them. The CDR3 loop is CASSDHWNEQFF. CDR3 DNA: TGTGCCAGCTCCGACCACTGGAATGAGCAGTTCTTC.

The rearrangement links TRBV20-1 to TRBJ2-2; no reliable D call. Germline lookup yields CDR1 DFQATT and CDR2 SNEGSKA (reference sequence). The CDR3 spans 10 residues. Here the CDR3 DNA reads TGCGTCGAGCCGGCCGGGGAGCTGTTTTTT. Its protein product is CVEPAGELFF.

This rearrangement joins TRBV4-2 to TRBJ2-5, with D possibly TRBD1 on 6 matching bases. The CDR3 totals 13 residues. In germline, CDR1 is LGHNA, CDR2 YNFKEQ. V shed 3 bases and J shed 4 bases, with 9 bases lying between them. The CDR3 sequence is CASSQGAGETQYF. As DNA, the CDR3 is TGTGCCAGCAGCCAGGGGGCGGGAGAGACCCAGTACTTC.

The rearrangement uses TRBV5-1 and TRBJ1-1; D is uncertain. V gave up 5 bases and J gave up 1 base, with 9 bases separating them. Per germline, CDR1 SGHRS and CDR2 YFSETQ. The CDR3 totals 13 residues. CDR3 bases: TGCGCCAGCAGAAGGCTTCCGAACACTGAAGCTTTCTTT. It is translated as CASRRLPNTEAFF.

The CDR3 nucleotides read TGTGCCAGCAGCCCCGCCGCACCAGTGGAGACCCAGTACTTC. This sequence encodes CASSPAAPVETQYF. This chain uses TRBV9 with TRBJ2-5; D unresolved. From germline, CDR1 is SGDLS and CDR2 YYNGEE. V was clipped by 4 bases and J by 5 bases, with 15 bases between them. This CDR3 spans 14 amino acids.

The chain employs TRBV11-2 and TRBJ2-5; 11 nucleotides line up with TRBD2. The germline CDR1 and CDR2 sequences are SGHAT and FQNNGV. V lost 0 bases, J lost 1 base, and 4 bases stayed unmatched. This CDR3 is built from 17 residues. The CDR3, as DNA: TGTGCCAGCAGCTTAGATCTAGCGGGAGGTGTCCAAGAGACCCAGTACTTC. It yields the protein CASSLDLAGGVQETQYF.

The rearrangement uses TRBV4-3 and TRBJ2-7; 7 bases match TRBD1. The V segment lost 0 bases and the J segment 2 bases; nucleotides outside the gene matches: 1. In germline, CDR1 is LGHNA, CDR2 YSLEER. This CDR3 contains 14 residues. CDR3 loop: CASSQETGPYEQYF. CDR3 DNA sequence: TGCGCCAGCAGCCAAGAGACAGGGCCCTACGAGCAGTACTTC.

The chain recombines TRBV5-1 with TRBJ2-2; 11 positions match TRBD2. This CDR3 region has 15 residues. J was trimmed by 5 bases and V by 5 bases; bases with no gene match: 5. CDR1 and CDR2 from the germline V gene are SGHRS and YFSETQ. The CDR3 spells CASSIGLAGTGELFF. The CDR3 coding sequence is TGCGCCAGCAGTATCGGACTAGCGGGTACCGGGGAGCTGTTTTTT. Combining the CDR3 with reference TRBV5-1 and TRBJ2-2 gives the whole variable domain KAGVTQTPRYLIKTRGQQVTLSCSPISGHRSVSWYQQTPGQGLQFLFEYFSETQRNKGNFPGRFSGRQFSNSRSEMNVSTLELGDSALYLCASSIGLAGTGELFFGEGSRLTVL.

CDR3 sequence reads: CASSFPQYSGANVLTF. Here the CDR3 DNA reads TGTGCCAGCAGTTTTCCCCAGTACTCTGGGGCCAACGTCCTGACTTTC. The chain carries TRBV12-3 or TRBV12-4 and TRBJ2-6; D gene unclear. The CDR3 length is 16 residues. V was trimmed by 3 bases and J by 0 bases, leaving 9 bases between them.

This chain uses TRBV4-1 with TRBJ2-1; 9 nucleotides line up with TRBD2. Germline-derived CDR1 and CDR2 are MGHRA and YSYEKL. CDR3 length equals 14 residues. V lost 0 bases, J lost 7 bases, and 1 base stayed unmatched. The CDR3 sequence is CASSQEGLANEQFF. CDR3 nucleotide sequence: TGCGCCAGCAGCCAAGAGGGACTAGCAAATGAGCAGTTCTTC.

The chain recombines TRBV9 with TRBJ1-2, with no clear D. The CDR3 runs to 11 residues. CDR1 is SGDLS, CDR2 YYNGEE, per germline. V shed 0 bases and J shed 9 bases, with 6 bases lying between them. The CDR3 here is CASSVAYRYTF. For the CDR3, the DNA is TGTGCCAGCAGCGTAGCTTATCGCTACACCTTC. Drawing the rest from reference TRBV9 and TRBJ1-2, the complete variable domain is DSGVTQTPKHLITATGQRVTLRCSPRSGDLSVYWYQQSLDQGLQFLIQYYNGEERAKGNILERFSAQQFPDLHSELNLSSLELGDSALYFCASSVAYRYTFGSGTRLTVV.

The rearrangement joins TRBV7-9 to TRBJ2-5; the D gene is possibly TRBD1 (6 bases). There are 16 residues in the CDR3. V gave up 0 bases and J gave up 7 bases, with 18 bases separating them. Germline assignment: CDR1 SEHNR and CDR2 FQNEAQ (reference sequence). CDR3 DNA sequence: TGTGCCAGCAGCTTAGCGTACAGGGACCCCGGGTGGACCCAGTACTTC. Residues: CASSLAYRDPGWTQYF. The variable domain in full, completed from reference TRBV7-9 and TRBJ2-5, reads DTGVSQNPRHKITKRGQNVTFRCDPISEHNRLYWYRQTLGQGPEFLTYFQNEAQLEKSRLLSDRFSAERPKGSFSTLEIQRTEQGDSAMYLCASSLAYRDPGWTQYFGPGTRLLVL.

V is TRBV12-3 or TRBV12-4 and J is TRBJ2-7; TRBD2 is a possible D gene (6 bases). This CDR3 is 16 amino acids long. The V gene lost 3 bases and the J gene lost 5 bases, with 20 bases spanning the gap. CDR3 sequence (DNA): TGTGCCAGCAGTTTCGGCAGGAGGGTTGTCTGGGACGAGCAGTACTTC. Its protein product is CASSFGRRVVWDEQYF.

CDR3 protein: CASTWTDNEKLFF. The CDR3 bases are TGTGCCAGCACGTGGACGGATAATGAAAAACTGTTTTTT. The J gene is TRBJ1-4, the V gene TRBV12-3 or TRBV12-4; D is undetermined. CDR3 size: 13 residues. Trimming shortened V by 7 bases and J by 4 bases, and 10 bases separated the two germline ends.

This chain links TRBV12-3 or TRBV12-4 with TRBJ2-1; 7 positions match TRBD2. The CDR3 is made up of 14 amino acids. V lost 6 bases and J lost 5; bases outside the gene matches: 7. CDR3: CASSHGTIHNEQFF. CDR3 bases: TGTGCCAGCAGCCACGGGACTATACACAATGAGCAGTTCTTC.

V usage is TRBV4-2 and J usage is TRBJ2-7, with D unresolved. Germline V gene lookup returns CDR1 LGHNA and CDR2 YNFKEQ. The CDR3 sequence is 12 residues long. Trimming removed 8 bases at V and 2 bases at J, with 10 bases between. CDR3 DNA sequence: TGTGCCAGCGGAACAGAGACCTACGAGCAGTACTTC. It encodes CASGTETYEQYF.

This chain connects TRBV7-9 to TRBJ2-5; 8 bases match TRBD2. The CDR3 sequence is 12 residues long. Trimming cost V 0 bases and J 13 bases; bases outside gene matches: 4. The germline CDR1 and CDR2 sequences are SEHNR and FQNEAQ (reference sequence). CDR3 coding DNA: TGTGCCAGCAGCTTAGCCCGGGGGGGCCGGTACTTC. It codes for CASSLARGGRYF.